A single sample is the source of the 32 T cell receptor beta chains below, sequenced in a study of immune evolution from preneoplasia to lung adenocarcinoma. The assay was immunoSEQ multiplex PCR, and TCRdb's table has in-frame clones only and misses some. The table has about 6,600 clones, roughly 80% seen once. The specimen was FFPE minimally invasive lung adenocarcinoma tissue. The origin of the receptors is a person between 45 and 75 years old with lung adenocarcinoma.

This clone appeared a single time. The chain couples TRBV6-5 to TRBJ2-2; unclear D gene. Germline V CDR1 and CDR2: MNHEY, SVGAGI. Trimming took 6 bases from V and 6 from J, leaving 14 bases between them. CDR3 length: 14 residues. The DNA of the CDR3 is TGTGCCAGCAGGCGAAGCCTCGCAGCCGGGGAGCTGTTTTTT. Translated, it gives CASRRSLAAGELFF.

The gene calls are TRBV4-3 and TRBJ2-1, with TRBD2 matching over 9 bases. CDR3 length: 17 residues. With 0 bases clipped from V and 8 bases from J, the junction kept 11 bases outside the gene matches. From germline, CDR1 is LGHNA and CDR2 YSLEER. In DNA, the CDR3 is TGCGCCAGCAGCCAAGATATGGCGGGAGGGCCCTCGGATGAGCAGTTCTTC. The encoded protein is CASSQDMAGGPSDEQFF.

The chain carries TRBV7-9 and TRBJ2-7; D is possibly TRBD1 (6 bases). The CDR3 is made up of 14 amino acids. Germline V gene data show CDR1 as SEHNR and CDR2 as FQNEAQ (reference sequence). V lost 7 bases, J lost 5 bases, and 18 bases lay in between. This CDR3 reads CASNPSWGPNEQYF. In DNA form, the CDR3 reads TGTGCCAGCAACCCATCCTGGGGGCCCAACGAGCAGTACTTC.

The chain joins TRBV7-9 to TRBJ1-6, with TRBD1 matching 8 bases. The ends lost 3 bases at V and 9 bases at J; junction bases unmatched: 4. The germline CDR1 and CDR2 sequences are SEHNR and FQNEAQ (reference sequence). The CDR3 has 14 amino acids. CDR3 in DNA: TGTGCCAGCAGCTTCGACAGGGGAGGTTCACCCCTCCACTTT. This translates into CASSFDRGGSPLHF.

This clone was detected once. DNA for the CDR3: TGTGCCAGCAGTCTTAGCGGGGGAACCCCCTACGAGCAGTACTTC. Translation: CASSLSGGTPYEQYF. The chain is built from TRBV27 and TRBJ2-7; 9 bases are a match to TRBD2. Germline CDR1 and CDR2: MNHEY and SMNVEV (reference sequence). The junction had 7 bases not matched to a gene; V was cut back by 5 bases and J by 2 bases. The CDR3 loop spans 15 amino acids.

This clone was found once. The V gene is TRBV30, the J gene TRBJ1-3; unclear D gene. The CDR3 loop spans 14 amino acids. Trimming took off 0 bases at V and 0 bases at J, with 6 bases between the two ends. In germline, CDR1 is GTSNPN, CDR2 SVGIG (reference sequence). Written as DNA, the CDR3 is TGTGCCTGGAGTGTATTGAACTCTGGAAACACCATATATTTT. Its translation is CAWSVLNSGNTIYF.

The V gene is TRBV6-5, the J gene TRBJ1-2, with a tentative D call TRBD1 (5 bases). V lost 4 bases to trimming and J lost 5 bases, with 17 bases between them. CDR3 length: 15 residues. From germline, CDR1 is MNHEY and CDR2 SVGAGI. CDR3 protein: CASSSTGGRGYGYTF. The CDR3 coding sequence is TGTGCCAGCAGTTCCACTGGGGGACGAGGGTATGGCTACACCTTC.

This clone came up a few times. The V gene is TRBV10-3, the J gene TRBJ1-2; TRBD1 matches 8 bases. The germline gives CDR1 ENHRY, CDR2 SYGVKD. This CDR3 is built from 14 residues. The V segment lost 6 bases and the J segment 0 bases; nucleotides outside the gene matches: 3. The CDR3, as DNA: TGTGCCATCAGAGACAGGGGCTCTAACTATGGCTACACCTTC. Residues: CAIRDRGSNYGYTF.

This chain links TRBV23-1 with TRBJ2-5, with 7 bases lining up with TRBD1. TRBV23-1 is sorted into the ORF group, with uncertain function. The V segment lost 2 bases and the J segment 4 bases; nucleotides outside the gene matches: 4. CDR3 length: 14 residues. CDR3 sequence (DNA): TGCGCCAGCAGTCAACTGAACAGGGGAGAGACCCAGTACTTC. Residues: CASSQLNRGETQYF.

V is TRBV4-1 and J is TRBJ1-1, with no clear D. V lost 1 base and J 0 bases, leaving 12 bases between the germline ends. The CDR3 has 16 residues. The V gene's germline CDR1 is MGHRA and CDR2 YSYEKL. The CDR3 DNA follows: TGCGCCAGCAGCCAAGGACTGAGGGCAATGAACACTGAAGCTTTCTTT. This encodes CASSQGLRAMNTEAFF.

The genes are TRBV2 and TRBJ2-3, with D possibly being TRBD2 (5 bases). Trimming pared 4 bases from V and 0 bases from J, leaving 11 bases between. Germline V gene lookup returns CDR1 SNHLY and CDR2 FYNNEI. The CDR3 is 15 amino acids. The CDR3 region is CASSGLAISTDTQYF. The CDR3 DNA reads TGTGCCAGCAGTGGGCTAGCCATCAGCACAGATACGCAGTATTTT. The complete variable domain, with remaining parts taken from reference TRBV2 and TRBJ2-3, reads EPEVTQTPSHQVTQMGQEVILRCVPISNHLYFYWYRQILGQKVEFLVSFYNNEISEKSEIFDDQFSVERPDGSNFTLKIRSTKLEDSAMYFCASSGLAISTDTQYFGPGTRLTVL.

CDR3 sequence reads: CASIQGASQPQHF. CDR3 DNA: TGTGCCAGCATCCAGGGGGCTAGTCAGCCCCAGCATTTT. The rearrangement joins TRBV6-6 to TRBJ1-5; TRBD1 agrees at 8 bases. The V gene end was trimmed by 7 bases and the J gene end by 6 bases; junction bases not matched to a gene: 5. The CDR3 is 13 residues long. Per the germline V gene, CDR1 is MNHNY and CDR2 is SVGAGI (reference sequence).

The chain uses TRBV5-1 and TRBJ2-5; D is possibly TRBD1 or TRBD2 (5 bases each). With 0 bases removed from V and 4 bases from J, the gap between germline ends came to 13 bases. Germline values: CDR1 SGHRS, CDR2 YFSETQ. The CDR3 loop spans 15 amino acids. The CDR3 DNA sequence: TGCGCCAGCAGCTTGGGGGTGGGGGTCGCAGAGACCCAGTACTTC. Amino acids: CASSLGVGVAETQYF.

J is TRBJ2-1 and V is TRBV4-1; 9 bases are shared with TRBD2. Trimming removed 6 bases from V and 9 bases from J; junction bases left unmatched: 12. This CDR3 is 15 amino acids long. Per germline, CDR1 MGHRA and CDR2 YSYEKL. CDR3 coding DNA: TGCGCCAGCAGAAGCCTCGGACTAGCGTGGGGTGAGCAGTTCTTC. Translated: CASRSLGLAWGEQFF.

The chain carries TRBV18 and TRBJ1-1; D is unresolved. Per the germline V gene, CDR1 is KGHSH and CDR2 is LQKENI. The CDR3 contains 15 residues. V was cut by 1 base and J by 5 bases, with 14 bases left in between. In DNA, the CDR3 is TGTGCCAGCTCACCACTTGGGCAGTCGGGTACTGAAGCTTTCTTT. It codes for CASSPLGQSGTEAFF.

This sequence joins TRBV7-9 and TRBJ2-7, with a weak D call TRBD2 (7 bases). CDR1 is SEHNR and CDR2 is FQNEAQ in the germline V gene (reference sequence). The CDR3 loop spans 14 amino acids. V lost 5 bases, J lost 3 bases, and 14 bases lay in between. The CDR3 region has the DNA TGTGCCAGCAGCGTACAGGGAGGGGACTACGAGCAGTACTTC. This translates into CASSVQGGDYEQYF. Supplemented by reference TRBV7-9 and TRBJ2-7, the full variable domain reads DTGVSQNPRHKITKRGQNVTFRCDPISEHNRLYWYRQTLGQGPEFLTYFQNEAQLEKSRLLSDRFSAERPKGSFSTLEIQRTEQGDSAMYLCASSVQGGDYEQYFGPGTRLTVT.

The chain has TRBV6-6 and TRBJ2-7; D unresolved. Per the germline V gene, CDR1 is MNHNY and CDR2 is SVGAGI (reference sequence). This CDR3 region has 14 residues. The ends were cut back, 3 bases at V and 2 bases at J, with 11 bases in the middle. The CDR3 nucleotides read TGTGCCAGCAGTTATACTTCGTCCGCCTACGAGCAGTACTTC. It translates to CASSYTSSAYEQYF.

V gene TRBV28 combines with J gene TRBJ2-2; 9 bases are a match to TRBD1. CDR3 length: 15 residues. The ends lost 6 bases at V and 6 bases at J; junction bases unmatched: 8. Germline values: CDR1 MDHEN, CDR2 SYDVKM. CDR3 sequence: CASRKPDRGSGELFF. The CDR3 DNA follows: TGTGCCAGCAGAAAACCGGACAGGGGATCCGGGGAGCTGTTTTTT.

The chain couples TRBV7-3 to TRBJ2-5, with D uncertain. The CDR3 loop spans 15 amino acids. Germline values: CDR1 SGHTA, CDR2 FQGTGA. The V end lost 5 bases, the J end lost 2 bases, and 15 bases lay between the germline ends. This CDR3 is CASSLGPAIQETQYF. The DNA of the CDR3 is TGTGCCAGCAGCCTAGGGCCCGCCATACAAGAGACCCAGTACTTC.

This chain connects TRBV14 to TRBJ2-5; 8 bases align to TRBD1. J gave up 6 bases and V 6 bases, and 6 bases lay outside the gene matches. The CDR3 consists of 13 residues. Per germline, CDR1 SGHDN and CDR2 FVKESK. The CDR3 bases are TGTGCCAGCAGGCAGACAGGGGAGCAGACCCAGTACTTC. It specifies CASRQTGEQTQYF.

This sequence joins TRBV5-6 and TRBJ2-5, with 10 bases aligning to TRBD2. The V gene's germline CDR1 is SGHDT and CDR2 YYEEEE. With 4 bases clipped from V and 5 bases from J, the junction kept 8 bases outside the gene matches. The CDR3 covers 15 residues. The CDR3 nucleotides are TGTGCCAGCAGCAAGAAGCGGGAGGGCCATGAGACCCAGTACTTC. Translated: CASSKKREGHETQYF. The full variable domain, its missing parts supplied by reference TRBV5-6 and TRBJ2-5, is DAGVTQSPTHLIKTRGQQVTLRCSPKSGHDTVSWYQQALGQGPQFIFQYYEEEERQRGNFPDRFSGHQFPNYSSELNVNALLLGDSALYLCASSKKREGHETQYFGPGTRLLVL.

The chain uses TRBV9 and TRBJ2-1; TRBD2 aligns across 10 bases. The CDR3 covers 16 residues. V trimming: 0 bases; J trimming: 4 bases; junction bases outside the gene matches: 4. Germline loops: CDR1 SGDLS, CDR2 YYNGEE. The CDR3 DNA sequence: TGTGCCAGCAGCGTAGCTAGCGGGGGCCCTTACAATGAGCAGTTCTTC. This gives the protein CASSVASGGPYNEQFF.

This clone was seen a single time. The chain employs TRBV7-9 and TRBJ1-5, with D perhaps TRBD1 (5 bases). V was pared by 1 base and J by 3 bases, with 13 bases between. The CDR3 consists of 16 residues. CDR1 SEHNR and CDR2 FQNEAQ come from the germline V gene (reference sequence). CDR3 region: CASSLGVGPSNQPQHF. The CDR3 DNA sequence: TGTGCCAGCAGCTTAGGGGTGGGGCCCTCCAATCAGCCCCAGCATTTT.

The chain joins TRBV5-1 to TRBJ1-2, with D unresolved. Germline CDR1 reads SGHRS; CDR2 reads YFSETQ. This CDR3 region has 13 residues. Trimming pared 0 bases from V and 6 bases from J, leaving 9 bases between. The CDR3 sequence is CASSLALGNGYTF. CDR3 in DNA: TGCGCCAGCAGCTTGGCCTTGGGGAATGGCTACACCTTC.

The chain uses TRBV15 and TRBJ1-1, with a tentative D call TRBD1 (5 bases). This CDR3 contains 14 residues. CDR1 is LNHNV and CDR2 is YYDKDF in the germline V gene (reference sequence). The ends were cut back, 4 bases at V and 4 bases at J, with 13 bases in the middle. The CDR3 is CATSTSGFSTEAFF. The DNA for the CDR3 is TGTGCCACCAGCACCTCAGGGTTTTCCACTGAAGCTTTCTTT.

The rearrangement joins TRBV30 to TRBJ2-5; D is perhaps TRBD2 (6 bases). The assigned J gene may be wrong: the sequence end matches TRBJ2-7 better. Germline V lookup: CDR1 GTSNPN, CDR2 SVGIG (reference sequence). This CDR3 is 15 amino acids long. The CDR3 DNA reads TGTGCCTGGAGTGTACCCGGCGGGATTTCCTACGAGCAGTACTTC. This codes for CAWSVPGGISYEQYF.

DNA of the CDR3: TGTGCCAGCAGCGTAGAACCAGGGAACTACGAGCAGTACTTC. It yields the protein CASSVEPGNYEQYF. The chain uses TRBV9 and TRBJ2-7, with D possibly matching TRBD1 (5 bases). The CDR3 has 14 amino acids. The V and J ends lost 0 bases and 3 bases respectively, with 10 bases between them. Germline lookup yields CDR1 SGDLS and CDR2 YYNGEE.

The V gene is TRBV16, the J gene TRBJ2-3; 8 bases align to TRBD2. This CDR3 is built from 20 residues. CDR1 is KGHSY and CDR2 is FQNENV in the germline V gene. The ends lost 2 bases at V and 0 bases at J; junction bases unmatched: 16. CDR3 coding DNA: TGTGCCAGCAGCCAACTAGTATCGAGCGGGGGTCTGTCTAGCACAGATACGCAGTATTTT. It translates to CASSQLVSSGGLSSTDTQYF.

This rearrangement joins TRBV6-1 to TRBJ1-3; the D is unclear. From germline, CDR1 is MNHNS and CDR2 SASEGT. Trimming pared 6 bases from V and 0 bases from J, leaving 12 bases between. The CDR3 is 15 residues long. CDR3 DNA: TGTGCCAGCAGCTTTACTCGGGACTCTGGAAACACCATATATTTT. This codes for CASSFTRDSGNTIYF.

The chain carries TRBV27 and TRBJ2-7; TRBD2 matches 10 bases. Looked up from germline, CDR1 is MNHEY and CDR2 is SMNVEV (reference sequence). This CDR3 spans 16 amino acids. V was pared by 2 bases and J by 1 base, with 5 bases of the junction left unmatched. The CDR3 loop is CASSLESGRVSYEQYF. CDR3 DNA sequence: TGTGCCAGCAGTTTAGAAAGCGGGAGGGTATCCTACGAGCAGTACTTC.

The rearrangement uses TRBV5-4 and TRBJ2-1, with 8 nucleotides matching TRBD2. The CDR3 consists of 15 residues. Germline loops: CDR1 SGHNT, CDR2 YYREEE (reference sequence). Losses at the gene ends were 3 bases for V and 7 bases for J; bases not matched to a gene: 9. The CDR3 sequence: CASSWGLDYGNEQFF. As DNA, the CDR3 is TGTGCCAGCAGCTGGGGACTAGACTACGGGAATGAGCAGTTCTTC.

The V gene is TRBV11-2, the J gene TRBJ2-3; D unclear. V lost 1 base and J lost 3, with 8 bases in between. CDR1 SGHAT and CDR2 FQNNGV come from the germline V gene. This CDR3 is 14 amino acids long. The CDR3 nucleotides are TGTGCCAGCAGCTTAGGTGGCTCTACAGATACGCAGTATTTT. As protein: CASSLGGSTDTQYF. Drawing the rest from reference TRBV11-2 and TRBJ2-3, the complete variable domain is EAGVAQSPRYKIIEKRQSVAFWCNPISGHATLYWYQQILGQGPKLLIQFQNNGVVDDSQLPKDRFSAERLKGVDSTLKIQPAKLEDSAVYLCASSLGGSTDTQYFGPGTRLTVL.